Shown below are 10 T cell receptor beta chains from a single sample sequenced in a study of CD4 and CD8 cells across lung adenocarcinoma regions. TCRdb recomputed calls from the PCR reads with MiXCR, one row per CDR3 protein. The sample holds 7,000 to 9,500 distinct CDR3 sequences; under 50% are singletons and the top ten take 95% to 96%. Sequences were obtained from CD8+ T cells from the center of a lung tumor. The receptors shown here come from a male donor with lung adenocarcinoma. The CD4 and CD8 labels of this study may be unreliable.

The chain employs TRBV5-4 and TRBJ2-3; D uncertain. CDR3 length: 12 residues. Per the germline V gene, CDR1 is SGHNT and CDR2 is YYREEE (reference sequence). Trimming took 6 bases from V and 0 from J, leaving 5 bases between them. The CDR3 region is CASKESTDTQYF. The CDR3 DNA reads as TGTGCCAGCAAGGAAAGCACAGATACGCAGTATTTT.

This clonotype was observed a handful of times. The conserved phenylalanine or tryptophan is not found at the CDR3 terminus, so this likely reflects a read error. The limits of the CDR3 on the DNA are not certain, so only TCRdb's listed CDR3 is given. This chain connects TRBV6-5 to TRBJ2-2. Germline V CDR1 and CDR2: MNHEY, SVGAGI. From its first to its last residue, the CDR3 has 14 amino acids. CDR3 region: CASSYVGNTGELVV.

This sequence joins TRBV6-5 and TRBJ1-6; 9 bases line up with TRBD1. Germline V gives CDR1 MNHEY, CDR2 SVGAGI. Trimming took 4 bases from V and 10 from J; bases not matched to a gene: 5. This CDR3 comprises 14 residues. The CDR3 here is CASSSGTGNSPLHF. The CDR3 DNA sequence: TGTGCCAGCAGTTCCGGGACAGGGAACTCACCCCTCCACTTT.

This clonotype has ten or more counts. This chain uses TRBV6-1 with TRBJ2-1; 8 bases match TRBD1. The CDR3 runs to 16 residues. V dropped 4 bases and J dropped 0; count of bases not matched to a gene: 5. Germline V gene data show CDR1 as MNHNS and CDR2 as SASEGT. The CDR3 region is CASSAPTGGSYNEQFF. CDR3 nucleotide sequence: TGTGCCAGCAGTGCACCCACAGGGGGCTCCTACAATGAGCAGTTCTTC.

The chain uses TRBV10-1 and TRBJ2-5, with 8 bases matching TRBD2. The germline V gene encodes CDR1 WNHNN and CDR2 SYGVQD (reference sequence). The length of the CDR3 is 14 residues. Losses at the gene ends were 7 bases for V and 3 bases for J; bases not matched to a gene: 7. The CDR3 DNA is TGCGCCAGCATGAAGCGGGAGCTTAAAGAGACCCAGTACTTC. Residues: CASMKRELKETQYF.

This clonotype was counted a few times. The J gene is TRBJ2-1, the V gene TRBV6-1, with D possibly TRBD2 on 6 matching bases. This CDR3 has 12 residues. Germline CDR1 is MNHNS and CDR2 is SASEGT. V lost 6 bases and J lost 9, with 12 bases in between. Written as DNA, the CDR3 is TGTGCCAGCAGACCCGGGACTGGTGAGCAGTTCTTC. Encoded protein: CASRPGTGEQFF.

This clonotype has ten or more counts. The chain uses TRBV6-1 and TRBJ1-1, with no clear D. CDR3 length: 15 amino acids. Germline assignment: CDR1 MNHNS and CDR2 SASEGT. V was shortened by 2 bases and J by 4 bases, with 14 bases between the two germline ends. DNA for the CDR3: TGTGCCAGCAGTGAAATCCCAAGCTGGGGCACTGAAGCTTTCTTT. Amino acid sequence: CASSEIPSWGTEAFF.

In its sample, this clonotype was seen many times. This chain links TRBV24-1 with TRBJ2-5, with 8 bases that match TRBD1. The J call may be faulty, since TRBJ2-7 better matches the DNA end. The CDR3 is made up of 14 amino acids. Germline lookup yields CDR1 KGHDR and CDR2 SFDVKD. The CDR3 loop is CATSRGRGRNEQYF. CDR3 sequence (DNA): TGTGCCACCAGCCGGGGCAGGGGGCGGAACGAGCAGTACTTC.

In this sample, this clonotype turned up many times. The chain recombines TRBV5-1 with TRBJ2-1; D possibly corresponds to TRBD1 (6 bases). With the DNA end fitting TRBJ2-5 better, the J assignment may be wrong. Per the germline V gene, CDR1 is SGHRS and CDR2 is YFSETQ. This CDR3 region has 15 residues. The CDR3 region is CASSPLGAAGETQYF. CDR3 coding DNA: TGCGCCAGCAGCCCTCTGGGGGCCGCAGGCGAGACCCAGTACTTC.

The sample holds many counts of this clonotype. The chain couples TRBV5-1 to TRBJ2-1, with TRBD2 as a possible D gene (6 bases). This CDR3 is built from 15 residues. CDR1 is SGHRS and CDR2 is YFSETQ in the germline V gene. Trimming took 3 bases from V and 5 from J, leaving 15 bases between them. The CDR3 reads CASSWSGGVDNEQFF. The CDR3 region has the DNA TGCGCCAGCAGCTGGTCGGGCGGGGTCGACAATGAGCAGTTCTTC.